The 27 T cell receptor beta chains reported below all come from one sample, sequenced in a study of T cells in Graves' hyperthyroidism and ophthalmopathy. It was RNA transcripts that yielded the amplified TCR beta CDR3 regions. The TCR CDR3 was amplified in a first-round RT-PCR using the HTBI primer set. TCRdb re-derived calls from the multiplex PCR reads in MiXCR, one entry per CDR3 protein. The profile shows 700,000 or so distinct CDR3 sequences, about a sixth of them singletons. The specimen was blood. Receptors were obtained from a man younger than 30 with Graves' hyperthyroidism.

This clonotype was counted at least ten times. V gene TRBV7-8 combines with J gene TRBJ1-2; no firm D call. The CDR3 is made up of 13 amino acids. From germline, CDR1 is SGHVS and CDR2 FQNEAQ. Trimming took off 1 base at V and 4 bases at J, with 7 bases between the two ends. The chain's CDR3 is CASSLVDGYGYTF. The CDR3 DNA reads TGTGCCAGCAGCTTAGTGGACGGCTATGGCTACACCTTC.

In its sample, this clonotype was seen a few times. This chain uses TRBV12-3 or TRBV12-4 with TRBJ2-7; unclear D gene. The CDR3 is 13 amino acids. Deletions cut 5 bases from V and 4 bases from J, with 12 bases between. The CDR3: CASSVAHAYEQYF. CDR3 DNA: TGTGCCAGCAGTGTCGCTCACGCTTACGAGCAGTACTTC.

The table lists this clonotype with many counts. V is TRBV27 and J is TRBJ2-2; 7 bases fit TRBD2. The CDR3 length is 18 residues. V lost 2 bases to trimming and J lost 7 bases; unmatched junction nucleotides: 16. CDR1 is MNHEY, CDR2 SMNVEV, per germline (reference sequence). The CDR3 DNA reads TGTGCCAGCAGTTTAGGGAGACGAGGCGGGAGTAGCGGCGGGGAGCTGTTTTTT. Its protein is CASSLGRRGGSSGGELFF.

The V and J genes are TRBV28 and TRBJ2-5; D is possibly TRBD1 (6 bases). CDR3 length equals 15 residues. The V and J ends lost 5 bases and 2 bases respectively, with 15 bases between them. Per germline, CDR1 MDHEN and CDR2 SYDVKM. DNA for the CDR3: TGTGCCAGCAGTCATGACAGGAAGGCACAAGAGACCCAGTACTTC. Its translation is CASSHDRKAQETQYF.

CDR3: CASTGSNSPLHF. CDR3 nucleotides: TGTGCCAGCACCGGTAGCAATTCACCCCTCCACTTT. V usage is TRBV28 and J usage is TRBJ1-6, with unresolved D. Trimming shortened V by 7 bases and J by 7 bases, and 8 bases separated the two germline ends. Germline CDR1 MDHEN, CDR2 SYDVKM. The CDR3 sequence is 12 residues long.

The rearrangement links TRBV3-1 to TRBJ1-1, with 7 nucleotides matching TRBD1. The CDR3 has 15 residues. The trim removed 5 bases at V and 0 bases at J, leaving 6 bases unmatched. Germline V gene data show CDR1 as LGHDT and CDR2 as YNNKEL (reference sequence). CDR3 sequence (DNA): TGTGCCAGCAGCTGGGACAGTTCCATGAACACTGAAGCTTTCTTT. Amino acid sequence: CASSWDSSMNTEAFF.

This clonotype appeared many times. The V and J genes are TRBV12-3 or TRBV12-4 and TRBJ1-2, with 7 positions matching TRBD1. V lost 0 bases, J lost 2 bases, and 6 bases stayed unmatched. The CDR3 loop spans 16 amino acids. CDR3 region: CASSLAPGQQNYGYTF. CDR3 coding DNA: TGTGCCAGCAGTTTAGCCCCGGGACAGCAAAACTATGGCTACACCTTC.

This clonotype was picked up a small number of times. The chain recombines TRBV6-2 or TRBV6-3 with TRBJ2-7, with D perhaps assigned TRBD1 or TRBD2 (6 bases each). V lost 2 bases and J lost 3, with 14 bases in between. This CDR3 comprises 15 residues. Germline CDR1 is MNHEY and CDR2 is SVGEGT. The CDR3 here is CASSYEGGRGYEQYF. CDR3 nucleotides: TGTGCCAGCAGTTACGAGGGGGGCCGAGGCTACGAGCAGTACTTC.

This clonotype has ten or more counts. The V call is TRBV28, the J call TRBJ2-1, with 12 bases that match TRBD2. Germline CDR1 MDHEN, CDR2 SYDVKM. CDR3 length equals 15 residues. V lost 2 bases, J lost 14 bases, and 10 bases stayed unmatched. This CDR3 is CASSLLLAGGRLEFF. The CDR3 bases are TGTGCCAGCAGTTTACTTCTAGCGGGAGGGCGCTTGGAGTTCTTC.

This clonotype came up a few times. The genes are TRBV7-3 and TRBJ2-2, with TRBD1 as a possible D gene (6 bases). V lost 5 bases and J lost 0, with 13 bases in between. Germline lookup yields CDR1 SGHTA and CDR2 FQGTGA. The CDR3 runs to 16 residues. The CDR3 sequence is CASSPGVAANTGELFF. The DNA for the CDR3 is TGTGCCAGCAGCCCAGGGGTTGCAGCGAACACCGGGGAGCTGTTTTTT.

The rearrangement uses TRBV7-3 and TRBJ2-3; D may correspond to TRBD1 or TRBD2 (5 bases each). This CDR3 spans 15 amino acids. Between the trimmed V and J ends, which lost 5 bases and 7 bases, there was a span of 19 bases. The germline CDR1 and CDR2 sequences are SGHTA and FQGTGA. The CDR3 coding sequence is TGTGCCAGCAGCCCGAGGGCAGGGATGTGGAATACGCAGTATTTT. Protein product: CASSPRAGMWNTQYF. The full variable domain, in which reference TRBV7-3 and TRBJ2-3 provide the parts outside the CDR3, is GAGVSQTPSNKVTEKGKYVELRCDPISGHTALYWYRQSLGQGPEFLIYFQGTGAADDSGLPNDRFFAVRPEGSVSTLKIQRTERGDSAVYLCASSPRAGMWNTQYFGPGTRLTVL.

Many counts were recorded for this clonotype. With a much larger clone just one base away, this may be a read error. V and J are TRBV28 and TRBJ2-7; no clear D. This CDR3 has 11 residues. Looked up from germline, CDR1 is MDHEN and CDR2 is SYDVKM. Trimming pared 0 bases from V and 4 bases from J, leaving 1 base between. CDR3 DNA sequence: TGTGCCAGCAGTTTATGGTACGAGCAGTACTTC. Translation gives CASSLWYEQYF.

This clonotype was seen at least ten times. V and J are TRBV6-6 and TRBJ2-5, with D possibly being TRBD2 (6 bases). CDR1 MNHNY and CDR2 SVGAGI come from the germline V gene (reference sequence). The CDR3 has 15 amino acids. Trimming took 2 bases from V and 9 from J, leaving 19 bases between them. CDR3 nucleotide sequence: TGTGCCAGCAGTTACCGCCGCTGGCCTCCGGGGGCCCAGTACTTC. Its translation is CASSYRRWPPGAQYF.

V is TRBV19 and J is TRBJ2-1; D ambiguous. The germline V gene encodes CDR1 LNHDA and CDR2 SQIVND (reference sequence). This CDR3 is built from 15 residues. V lost 3 bases and J lost 0, with 9 bases in between. CDR3 residues: CASSIVLNSYNEQFF. The CDR3 nucleotides read TGTGCCAGTAGTATCGTACTAAACTCCTACAATGAGCAGTTCTTC.

Written as DNA, the CDR3 is TGCAGTGCTCCCTGGGGGCGAGATACGCAGTATTTT. Residues: CSAPWGRDTQYF. The chain uses TRBV20-1 and TRBJ2-3; D possibly corresponds to TRBD1 (6 bases). The CDR3 consists of 12 residues. CDR1 DFQATT and CDR2 SNEGSKA come from the germline V gene (reference sequence). Deletions cut 5 bases from V and 5 bases from J, with 11 bases between.

This chain connects TRBV10-2 to TRBJ2-1; 8 nucleotides agree with TRBD2. V was clipped by 1 base and J by 4 bases; unmatched bases: 3. Germline V gives CDR1 WSHSY, CDR2 SAAADI. The CDR3 covers 15 residues. CDR3 amino acids: CASSEYTSGYNEQFF. The CDR3 DNA sequence: TGCGCCAGCAGTGAGTATACTAGCGGTTACAATGAGCAGTTCTTC.

The J gene is TRBJ2-1, the V gene TRBV3-1; 8 bases are shared with TRBD1. CDR1 is LGHDT and CDR2 is YNNKEL in the germline V gene (reference sequence). V gave up 4 bases and J gave up 8 bases; unmatched junction bases: 16. This CDR3 has 17 amino acids. CDR3 in amino acids: CASSLPGRGRGGDEQFF. The CDR3 nucleotides read TGTGCCAGCAGCCTGCCTGGCAGGGGGCGCGGTGGGGATGAGCAGTTCTTC.

This rearrangement joins TRBV3-1 to TRBJ2-7; 13 nucleotides agree with TRBD2. V gave up 4 bases and J gave up 7 bases; unmatched junction bases: 4. The germline V gene encodes CDR1 LGHDT and CDR2 YNNKEL (reference sequence). There are 14 residues in the CDR3. CDR3 amino acids: CASSLGLAGEEQYF. CDR3 nucleotide sequence: TGTGCCAGCAGCCTTGGACTAGCGGGAGAGGAGCAGTACTTC.

The chain uses TRBV6-2 or TRBV6-3 and TRBJ2-7; TRBD2 matches at 7 bases. V was clipped by 5 bases and J by 2 bases; unmatched bases: 12. Germline CDR1 reads MNHEY; CDR2 reads SVGEGT. The CDR3 covers 16 residues. The CDR3 sequence: CASSAYGLESPYEQYF. As DNA, the CDR3 is TGTGCCAGCAGTGCGTACGGACTAGAATCCCCCTACGAGCAGTACTTC.

The chain couples TRBV28 to TRBJ2-7; 10 positions match TRBD1. The germline V gene has CDR1 MDHEN and CDR2 SYDVKM. CDR3 length: 14 amino acids. Unmatched junction bases numbered 6, after V lost 5 bases and J lost 5 bases. CDR3: CASSTKTGGNEQYF. CDR3 coding DNA: TGTGCCAGCAGTACAAAGACAGGGGGCAACGAGCAGTACTTC. The full variable domain, in which reference TRBV28 and TRBJ2-7 provide the parts outside the CDR3, is DVKVTQSSRYLVKRTGEKVFLECVQDMDHENMFWYRQDPGLGLRLIYFSYDVKMKEKGDIPEGYSVSREKKERFSLILESASTNQTSMYLCASSTKTGGNEQYFGPGTRLTVT.

There are many counts of this clonotype. V gene TRBV7-3 combines with J gene TRBJ2-3; D might be TRBD2 (5 bases). The CDR3 runs 15 residues. CDR1 and CDR2 from the germline V gene are SGHTA and FQGTGA. V dropped 5 bases and J dropped 4 bases, with 16 bases sitting between them. CDR3 coding DNA: TGTGCCAGCAGCCCCGAGGGTCTAGTGCCAGATACGCAGTATTTT. Protein: CASSPEGLVPDTQYF.

This clonotype was seen many times. V and J are TRBV28 and TRBJ2-5; 10 positions agree with TRBD1. This CDR3 region has 15 residues. Unmatched junction bases numbered 6, after V lost 3 bases and J lost 5 bases. Looked up from germline, CDR1 is MDHEN and CDR2 is SYDVKM. CDR3 sequence reads: CASSFGTGEDETQYF. The CDR3 DNA sequence: TGTGCCAGCAGTTTTGGGACAGGGGAGGACGAGACCCAGTACTTC. Variable domain in full (rest from reference TRBV28 and TRBJ2-5): DVKVTQSSRYLVKRTGEKVFLECVQDMDHENMFWYRQDPGLGLRLIYFSYDVKMKEKGDIPEGYSVSREKKERFSLILESASTNQTSMYLCASSFGTGEDETQYFGPGTRLLVL.

There are many counts of this clonotype. The chain employs TRBV2 and TRBJ1-1; TRBD1 is a possible D gene (6 bases). The germline V gene encodes CDR1 SNHLY and CDR2 FYNNEI. The CDR3 consists of 14 residues. The V end lost 2 bases, the J end lost 2 bases, and 9 bases lay between the germline ends. The CDR3 nucleotides are TGTGCCAGCAGTGAACAAGGGGGAAACACTGAAGCTTTCTTT. It encodes CASSEQGGNTEAFF.

This clonotype has a count of ten or more. The V gene is TRBV29-1, the J gene TRBJ2-1, with D hard to call. CDR1 is SQVTM, CDR2 ANQGSEA, per germline. V was cut by 6 bases and J by 8 bases, with 17 bases left in between. The length of the CDR3 is 13 residues. The CDR3 nucleotides read TGCAGCGTGTCAGCAGTGGGTTTTGATGAGCAGTTCTTC. Its protein product is CSVSAVGFDEQFF.

This chain uses TRBV14 with TRBJ2-1, with no clear D. The CDR3 is 15 amino acids. V was clipped by 0 bases and J by 5 bases, with 11 bases between them. Germline V lookup: CDR1 SGHDN, CDR2 FVKESK. The DNA for the CDR3 is TGTGCCAGCAGCCAAGATGGAGCCCGGCACAATGAGCAGTTCTTC. It is translated as CASSQDGARHNEQFF.

This clonotype appeared a few times. This chain uses TRBV4-2 with TRBJ1-6; D is uncertain. Trimming cost V 0 bases and J 9 bases, with 6 bases left between them. CDR3 size: 13 residues. Germline V CDR1 and CDR2: LGHNA, YNFKEQ. CDR3 nucleotide sequence: TGTGCCAGCAGCCAAGATTCGGCTTCACCCCTCCACTTT. This sequence encodes CASSQDSASPLHF.

V usage is TRBV6-6 and J usage is TRBJ2-7; 8 bases are shared with TRBD2. The ends lost 0 bases at V and 6 bases at J; junction bases unmatched: 4. Germline V CDR1 and CDR2: MNHNY, SVGAGI (reference sequence). This CDR3 region has 14 residues. The CDR3 region is CASSYSAGVSEQYF. CDR3 coding DNA: TGTGCCAGCAGTTACTCAGCGGGAGTAAGCGAGCAGTACTTC.